The 30 T cell receptor beta chains below come from one sample, sequenced in a study of CD8+CD57+ T cells in acquired aplastic anemia. It was genomic DNA that served as the template for profiling TCR beta VDJ and CDR3. TCRdb recomputed calls from the reads with MiXCR, one row per CDR3 protein. This table holds about 220,000 distinct CDR3 sequences, roughly 35% found once. The sequencing input was sorted CD4+, CD8+, or CD8+CD57+ T cells (not recorded which) from PBMCs. The receptor set was obtained from a human donor in good health, serving as a control.

This clonotype was observed a few times. V is TRBV5-1 and J is TRBJ2-1, with TRBD2 matching over 10 bases. V was pared by 3 bases and J by 9 bases, with 15 bases of the junction left unmatched. The CDR3 is 17 residues long. Germline V gene lookup returns CDR1 SGHRS and CDR2 YFSETQ. The CDR3 sequence: CASSSPPSGSYIPEQFF. In nucleotides, the CDR3 is TGCGCCAGCAGCTCACCACCTAGCGGGAGTTACATCCCTGAGCAGTTCTTC.

V usage is TRBV5-1 and J usage is TRBJ2-6; no clear D gene. The CDR3 is 17 amino acids. Germline V gene data show CDR1 as SGHRS and CDR2 as YFSETQ. Trimming took 2 bases from V and 0 from J, leaving 12 bases between them. The CDR3 spells CASSFDHILSGANVLTF. CDR3 nucleotides: TGCGCCAGCAGCTTTGACCATATACTCTCTGGGGCCAACGTCCTGACTTTC.

V is TRBV6-5 and J is TRBJ1-3; 11 bases are a match to TRBD1. With 4 bases clipped from V and 8 bases from J, the junction kept 1 base outside the gene matches. In germline, CDR1 is MNHEY, CDR2 SVGAGI. CDR3 size: 13 residues. The CDR3 loop reads CASSWTGGHTIYF. CDR3 coding DNA: TGTGCCAGCAGTTGGACAGGGGGCCACACCATATATTTT.

There are many counts of this clonotype. The V call is TRBV2, the J call TRBJ1-2, with TRBD1 as a possible D gene (5 bases). The CDR3 is 14 residues long. V was cut by 6 bases and J by 4 bases, with 15 bases left in between. Germline V lookup: CDR1 SNHLY, CDR2 FYNNEI. The CDR3 spells CASRGPGLLYGYTF. The CDR3 nucleotides read TGTGCCAGCAGAGGACCGGGACTACTCTATGGCTACACCTTC.

Ten or more counts support this clonotype. V is TRBV6-6 and J is TRBJ1-2; TRBD1 might be the D (5 bases). CDR1 is MNHNY, CDR2 SVGAGI, per germline (reference sequence). The CDR3 runs to 13 residues. Trimming took 2 bases from V and 2 from J, leaving 6 bases between them. The CDR3 protein is CASSYGGNYGYTF. The CDR3 DNA reads TGTGCCAGCAGTTACGGGGGGAACTATGGCTACACCTTC.

This clonotype was observed at least ten times. The V call is TRBV19, the J call TRBJ1-3; no definite D call. The CDR3 runs to 13 residues. CDR1 and CDR2 from the germline V gene are LNHDA and SQIVND (reference sequence). V dropped 9 bases and J dropped 0 bases, with 9 bases sitting between them. DNA of the CDR3: TGTGCCAGCCGAGGTAACTCTGGAAACACCATATATTTT. It is translated as CASRGNSGNTIYF.

This chain links TRBV20-1 with TRBJ2-5; TRBD2 matches at 10 bases. The CDR3 is 17 amino acids. The junction had 15 bases not matched to a gene; V was cut back by 6 bases and J by 2 bases. Germline V CDR1 and CDR2: DFQATT, SNEGSKA (reference sequence). CDR3 coding DNA: TGCAGTGCAAGGTTCCCAGCGGGAGGGAGGCCGCAAGAGACCCAGTACTTC. This gives the protein CSARFPAGGRPQETQYF.

Of note for this clonotype: A junction boundary mismatches the germline segment, possibly from a read error. The chain links TRBV7-9 to TRBJ1-1, with a possible D match to TRBD1 (6 bases). Germline loops: CDR1 SEHNR, CDR2 FQNEAQ (reference sequence). CDR3 length: 13 amino acids. The CDR3 DNA reads as TGCGCCAGCAGCCCCCTGGGGGCGACTGAAGCTTTCTTT. Its translation: CASSPLGATEAFF. Filled out from reference TRBV7-9 and TRBJ1-1, the complete variable domain reads DTGVSQNPRHKITKRGQNVTFRCDPISEHNRLYWYRQTLGQGPEFLTYFQNEAQLEKSRLLSDRFSAERPKGSFSTLEIQRTEQGDSAMYLCASSPLGATEAFFGQGTRLTVV.

CDR3 loop: CASSQGGGSYNEQFF. CDR3 sequence (DNA): TGTGCCAGCAGTCAGGGGGGAGGCTCCTACAATGAGCAGTTCTTC. The chain recombines TRBV2 with TRBJ2-1; D may be TRBD1 (7 bases). V lost 5 bases and J 0 bases, leaving 11 bases between the germline ends. The CDR3 runs 15 residues. Germline V CDR1 and CDR2: SNHLY, FYNNEI.

This clonotype appeared once. V is TRBV11-1 and J is TRBJ1-5; D is uncertain. Trimming cost V 0 bases and J 6 bases, with 9 bases left between them. CDR3 size: 14 residues. In germline, CDR1 is SGHAT, CDR2 FQDESV (reference sequence). CDR3 sequence reads: CASSLAGPGQPQHF. The CDR3 DNA follows: TGTGCCAGCAGCTTAGCAGGGCCGGGTCAGCCCCAGCATTTT.

The chain couples TRBV5-1 to TRBJ1-5; D gene ambiguous. There are 14 residues in the CDR3. Trimming took off 4 bases at V and 7 bases at J, with 15 bases between the two ends. Germline CDR1 and CDR2: SGHRS and YFSETQ. DNA for the CDR3: TGCGCCAGCAGCGAGAATCCCCTTGCCCAGCCCCAGCATTTT. Its protein is CASSENPLAQPQHF.

The table lists this clonotype with many counts. The chain joins TRBV7-2 to TRBJ1-2; perhaps TRBD1 as D (5 bases). The CDR3 is 15 amino acids. The germline V gene has CDR1 SGHTA and CDR2 FQGNSA. Trimming removed 5 bases at V and 2 bases at J, with 15 bases between. The DNA for the CDR3 is TGTGCCAGCAGCCAAAGTTTTGGGGGGAACTATGGCTACACCTTC. Its translation is CASSQSFGGNYGYTF.

CDR3 region: CASRRQTAGTDTQYF. CDR3 in DNA: TGTGCCAGCAGACGGCAGACCGCCGGCACAGATACGCAGTATTTT. This chain uses TRBV12-3 or TRBV12-4 with TRBJ2-3; no reliable D call. The CDR3 consists of 15 residues. V shed 6 bases and J shed 1 base, with 14 bases lying between them.

The chain combines TRBV20-1 with TRBJ2-7, with D unresolved. The V gene's germline CDR1 is DFQATT and CDR2 SNEGSKA (reference sequence). V shed 3 bases and J shed 2 bases, with 17 bases lying between them. The CDR3 sequence is 15 residues long. CDR3 bases: TGCAGTGCTAGTCATCCCCGAGACGGTCCCTACGAGCAGTACTTC. It encodes CSASHPRDGPYEQYF.

Regarding this clonotype: This likely comes from a read error, as the CDR3 has no conserved phenylalanine or tryptophan at its end. The V gene is TRBV5-1, the J gene TRBJ2-1; D is unclear. Per the germline V gene, CDR1 is SGHRS and CDR2 is YFSETQ. The V end was cut by 1 base, the J end by 6 bases, with 8 bases between. The length of the CDR3 is 13 residues. The CDR3 sequence: CASSLWGPNEQFV. The CDR3 DNA reads TGCGCCAGCAGCTTGTGGGGTCCCAATGAGCAGTTCGTC.

This clonotype came up once. Germline and junction disagree at one end, which may indicate a read error. The chain couples TRBV2 to TRBJ1-4; no clear D gene. The CDR3 contains 12 residues. Germline lookup yields CDR1 SNHLY and CDR2 FYNNEI. CDR3 amino acids: CASTEDGGKLFF. The CDR3 coding sequence is TGTGCCAGCACTGAAGACGGAGGAAAACTGTTTTTT.

The CDR3 is CSVRTGGSEKLFF. The DNA for the CDR3 is TGCAGCGTTAGGACAGGGGGTAGTGAAAAACTGTTTTTT. The chain recombines TRBV29-1 with TRBJ1-4, with TRBD1 matching 10 bases. After removal of 5 bases from V and 7 bases from J, the junction contained 4 bases not matched to a gene. Per germline, CDR1 SQVTM and CDR2 ANQGSEA. The CDR3 contains 13 residues.

This clonotype has at least ten counts. The rearrangement joins TRBV15 to TRBJ1-1; D remains unclear. CDR3 length: 14 amino acids. CDR1 is LNHNV and CDR2 is YYDKDF in the germline V gene (reference sequence). The V and J ends lost 0 bases and 2 bases respectively, with 7 bases between them. CDR3 DNA sequence: TGTGCCACCAGCAGAGATTTTACCAACACTGAAGCTTTCTTT. This encodes CATSRDFTNTEAFF.

With regard to this clonotype: Possible read error: a much larger clone is one base away. The chain is built from TRBV5-1 and TRBJ1-2; D is undetermined. Deletions cut 1 base from V and 8 bases from J, with 9 bases between. Germline lookup yields CDR1 SGHRS and CDR2 YFSETQ. The CDR3 runs to 12 residues. The CDR3 region is CASSLKHSGYTF. For the CDR3, the DNA is TGCGCCAGCAGCTTGAAACACTCGGGCTACACCTTC.

This clonotype was detected a few times. At one end the junction does not follow the germline gene, possibly because of a read error. V and J are TRBV7-7 and TRBJ2-5; D may be TRBD2 (6 bases). In germline, CDR1 is SSHAT, CDR2 FNYEAQ (reference sequence). There are 13 residues in the CDR3. The DNA for the CDR3 is TGTGCTAGCAGCTTAGACGGAGGGGAGACCCAGTACTTC. Its translation: CASSLDGGETQYF. The complete variable domain, with remaining parts taken from reference TRBV7-7 and TRBJ2-5, reads GAGVSQSPRYKVTKRGQDVTLRCDPISSHATLYWYQQALGQGPEFLTYFNYEAQPDKSGLPSDRFSAERPEGSISTLTIQRTEQRDSAMYRCASSLDGGETQYFGPGTRLLVL.

This clonotype was seen more than once but under ten times. The chain is built from TRBV3-1 and TRBJ2-7; possibly TRBD1 or TRBD2 for D (5 bases each). V was clipped by 4 bases and J by 6 bases, with 22 bases between them. Germline V CDR1 and CDR2: LGHDT, YNNKEL (reference sequence). CDR3 size: 16 residues. DNA for the CDR3: TGTGCCAGCAGCCTTACGTCAGGGACCGCCTTGTTCGAGCAGTACTTC. This gives the protein CASSLTSGTALFEQYF.

The V call is TRBV6-6, the J call TRBJ1-1; D is ambiguous. The germline gives CDR1 MNHNY, CDR2 SVGAGI (reference sequence). The CDR3 spans 14 residues. V lost 4 bases and J lost 2, with 11 bases in between. CDR3 in DNA: TGTGCCAGCAGTTTGAAAGGGCTAAACACTGAAGCTTTCTTT. Translation gives CASSLKGLNTEAFF.

At least ten counts were recorded for this clonotype. The CDR3 here is CATSGNNEQFF. The CDR3 nucleotides are TGTGCCACCAGTGGGAACAATGAGCAGTTCTTC. The genes are TRBV24-1 and TRBJ2-1; unclear D gene. CDR3 length equals 11 residues. V was clipped by 5 bases and J by 5 bases, with 3 bases between them. Per the germline V gene, CDR1 is KGHDR and CDR2 is SFDVKD.

This clonotype was recorded many times. A much larger clone sits a single nucleotide away, making a read error possible. The chain is built from TRBV10-3 and TRBJ1-5, with 7 bases that match TRBD1. The CDR3 runs 15 residues. V dropped 6 bases and J dropped 4; count of bases not matched to a gene: 9. The germline V gene has CDR1 ENHRY and CDR2 SYGVKD. CDR3 sequence: CAISGQTGNNQPQHF. CDR3 sequence (DNA): TGTGCCATCAGCGGTCAGACAGGGAATAATCAGCCCCAGCATTTT.

The chain joins TRBV29-1 to TRBJ1-4; no firm D call. Per germline, CDR1 SQVTM and CDR2 ANQGSEA. The CDR3 is 13 residues long. V lost 4 bases to trimming and J lost 8 bases, with 14 bases between them. CDR3 residues: CSVGTALGEKLFF. DNA for the CDR3: TGCAGCGTTGGGACTGCTTTAGGGGAAAAACTGTTTTTT.

V gene TRBV6-1 combines with J gene TRBJ2-6; D possibly uses TRBD1 or TRBD2 (7 bases each). Trimming removed 8 bases at V and 2 bases at J, with 19 bases between. This CDR3 has 17 amino acids. CDR1 is MNHNS and CDR2 is SASEGT in the germline V gene. The CDR3 DNA follows: TGTGCCAGCCGCCATTGGGAGGGGGCCGCTGGGGCCAACGTCCTGACTTTC. It translates to CASRHWEGAAGANVLTF.

This clonotype was detected ten times or more. The J gene is TRBJ2-3, the V gene TRBV24-1; tentative D call: TRBD2 (6 bases). Germline V gives CDR1 KGHDR, CDR2 SFDVKD. The V and J ends lost 4 bases and 0 bases respectively, with 10 bases between them. The CDR3 covers 15 residues. CDR3: CATSDPSGSTDTQYF. The CDR3, as DNA: TGTGCCACCAGTGACCCAAGCGGGAGCACAGATACGCAGTATTTT.

This clonotype was found many times. This rearrangement joins TRBV6-1 to TRBJ1-2; perhaps TRBD1 as D (6 bases). Trimming took off 9 bases at V and 7 bases at J, with 18 bases between the two ends. CDR3 size: 13 residues. Germline CDR1 reads MNHNS; CDR2 reads SASEGT. The CDR3 loop reads CASATGQSSGYTF. CDR3 nucleotide sequence: TGTGCCAGTGCTACGGGACAATCCTCTGGCTACACCTTC.

This CDR3 reads CATSDSFVGSGETQYF. The CDR3 coding sequence is TGTGCCACCAGTGATTCCTTTGTGGGGTCCGGGGAGACCCAGTACTTC. This rearrangement joins TRBV24-1 to TRBJ2-5, with D unclear. Germline CDR1 reads KGHDR; CDR2 reads SFDVKD. V dropped 2 bases and J dropped 5 bases, with 17 bases sitting between them. This CDR3 contains 16 residues.

This clonotype was recorded at least ten times. V and J are TRBV20-1 and TRBJ1-1; D gene ambiguous. The germline V gene encodes CDR1 DFQATT and CDR2 SNEGSKA (reference sequence). The CDR3 has 14 residues. V lost 1 base and J 0 bases, leaving 9 bases between the germline ends. CDR3 loop: CSARGTLMNTEAFF. The CDR3 bases are TGCAGTGCTAGAGGTACCTTGATGAACACTGAAGCTTTCTTT.